The 9 T cell receptor beta chains given below trace back to one sample, sequenced in a study of blood T cells in healthy people across ages (dated by TCRdb to 2013 to 2016). Receptor libraries were prepared by 5' RACE. TCRdb names Illumina HiSeq 2500 as the instrument used. A second PCR of roughly 6 to 11 cycles was run with a J-beta primer mix and a sample-barcoded 5' primer. TCRdb reworked the public reads: Q25 trimming with fastp, MiXCR clone assembly, productive beta chains retained. All rows with the same CDR3 protein become a single entry with the most common DNA and genes. The table for this sample lists some 1.4 million distinct CDR3 sequences; 42% of them were counted only once. The top ten constitute 7.9% of the sample. The sample consisted of blood. The receptor source for this set is a woman between 18 and 29 years old in good health.

V gene TRBV20-1 combines with J gene TRBJ2-1, with a possible D match to TRBD2 (5 bases). The CDR3 covers 12 residues. Germline V gene lookup returns CDR1 DFQATT and CDR2 SNEGSKA (reference sequence). The CDR3 DNA reads as TGCGGACTGAGGGCCTCCTACAATGAGCAGTTCTTC. Amino acids: CGLRASYNEQFF.

V gene TRBV29-1 combines with J gene TRBJ2-5; TRBD2 is a possible D gene (7 bases). Germline V CDR1 and CDR2: SQVTM, ANQGSEA. CDR3 length equals 15 residues. V was pared by 7 bases and J by 11 bases, with 29 bases between. CDR3 sequence (DNA): TGCAGCGCCGAGGGGGGGGGAATCCCCTACAATGAGCAGTACTTC. Protein: CSAEGGGIPYNEQYF. Complete variable domain (other parts from reference TRBV29-1 and TRBJ2-5): SAVISQKPSRDICQRGTSLTIQCQVDSQVTMMFWYRQQPGQSLTLIATANQGSEATYESGFVIDKFPISRPNLTFSTLTVSNMSPEDSSIYLCSAEGGGIPYNEQYFGPGTRLLVL.

The chain carries TRBV7-2 and TRBJ1-1, with unresolved D. This CDR3 has 13 residues. The V end lost 5 bases, the J end lost 9 bases, and 16 bases lay between the germline ends. Germline CDR1 and CDR2: SGHTA and FQGNSA. The CDR3 protein is CASSPDGEIKAFF. CDR3 nucleotide sequence: TGTGCCAGCAGCCCCGATGGGGAGATTAAAGCTTTCTTT.

This clonotype was detected only a few times. This chain connects TRBV20-1 to TRBJ2-7, with D possibly TRBD1 on 6 matching bases. Per germline, CDR1 DFQATT and CDR2 SNEGSKA (reference sequence). This CDR3 has 16 residues. Trimming took 0 bases from V and 7 from J, leaving 22 bases between them. Here the CDR3 DNA reads TGCAGTGCTAGAGATAGTTCCAGGGGCCTTGGATGGGAGCAGTACTTC. It yields the protein CSARDSSRGLGWEQYF.

J is TRBJ2-1 and V is TRBV20-1, with 9 bases fitting TRBD2. V shed 0 bases and J 1 base; nucleotides not matched to a gene: 4. The CDR3 loop spans 16 amino acids. The germline CDR1 and CDR2 sequences are DFQATT and SNEGSKA (reference sequence). This CDR3 is CSARESSGSSYNEQFF. CDR3 DNA: TGCAGTGCTAGAGAAAGTAGCGGGAGTTCCTACAATGAGCAGTTCTTC.

The chain links TRBV5-1 to TRBJ2-1, with D perhaps matching TRBD2 (6 bases). This CDR3 is 15 amino acids long. The germline V gene has CDR1 SGHRS and CDR2 YFSETQ. The V and J ends lost 0 bases and 15 bases respectively, with 22 bases between them. The CDR3 loop is CASSLGGTGVPVLFF. The CDR3 DNA sequence: TGCGCCAGCAGCTTGGGGGGGACGGGGGTCCCAGTATTGTTCTTC.

The gene calls are TRBV7-2 and TRBJ1-6; D not resolved. V gave up 1 base and J gave up 13 bases, with 11 bases separating them. Germline V CDR1 and CDR2: SGHTA, FQGNSA. The CDR3 extends over 13 amino acids. The CDR3 DNA is TGTGCCAGCAGCTTAGGAGTGTCCAGGCCCCTCCACTTT. It encodes CASSLGVSRPLHF.

In this sample, this clonotype turned up a few times. The chain recombines TRBV12-3 or TRBV12-4 with TRBJ2-7; 10 positions agree with TRBD2. The CDR3 length is 15 residues. Trimming took 2 bases from V and 6 from J; bases not matched to a gene: 7. The CDR3 reads CASSLILAGVGEQYF. CDR3 bases: TGTGCCAGCAGTTTAATTCTAGCGGGGGTTGGCGAGCAGTACTTC.

The chain uses TRBV4-2 and TRBJ2-1; D is undetermined. The CDR3 runs to 11 residues. Trimming left V 8 bases short and J 14 bases short, with 16 bases between. The V gene's germline CDR1 is LGHNA and CDR2 YNFKEQ. The DNA for the CDR3 is TGTGCCAGCTGTCCCGGGCACCGGGAGTTCTTC. Its protein is CASCPGHREFF.